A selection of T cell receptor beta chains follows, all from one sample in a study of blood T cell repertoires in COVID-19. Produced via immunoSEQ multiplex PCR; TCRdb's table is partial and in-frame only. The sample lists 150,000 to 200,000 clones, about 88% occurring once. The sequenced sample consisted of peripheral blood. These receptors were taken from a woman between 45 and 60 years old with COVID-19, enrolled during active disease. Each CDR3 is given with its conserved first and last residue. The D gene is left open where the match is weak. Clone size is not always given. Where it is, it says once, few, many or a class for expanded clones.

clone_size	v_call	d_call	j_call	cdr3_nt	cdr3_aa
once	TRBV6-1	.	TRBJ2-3	TGTGCCAGCAGTGAAAACCGGGGGAGCACAGATACGCAGTATTTT	CASSENRGSTDTQYF
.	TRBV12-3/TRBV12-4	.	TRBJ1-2	TGTGCCAGCAGTCCCGGGGAGCTCTATGGCTACACCTTC	CASSPGELYGYTF
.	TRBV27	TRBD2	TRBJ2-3	TGTGCCAGCAGTGCCTCGGGACTAGCGAGCACAGATACGCAGTATTTT	CASSASGLASTDTQYF
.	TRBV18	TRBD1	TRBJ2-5	TGTGCCAGCTCACCCGGGACAGGGAACCAAGAGACCCAGTACTTC	CASSPGTGNQETQYF
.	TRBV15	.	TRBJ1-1	TGTGCCACCAGCAGAGATCCAATCTGGGGCCCGAACACTGAAGCTTTCTTT	CATSRDPIWGPNTEAFF
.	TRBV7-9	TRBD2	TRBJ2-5	TGTGCCAGCAGCTTGCGGCCACGGGAGGGGGAGACCCAGTACTTC	CASSLRPREGETQYF
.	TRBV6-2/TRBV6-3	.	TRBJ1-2	TGTGCCAGCAGTTACGGACATCAGGGGAACTATGGCTACACCTTC	CASSYGHQGNYGYTF
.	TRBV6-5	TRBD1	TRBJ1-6	TGTGCCAGCAGTTACTCGGGACAGATGGATTCACCCCTCCACTTT	CASSYSGQMDSPLHF
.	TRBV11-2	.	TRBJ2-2	TGTGCCAGCCGCTACGGGGTTATGTACACCGGGGAGCTGTTTTTT	CASRYGVMYTGELFF
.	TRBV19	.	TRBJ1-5	TGTGCCAGTAGTATAGGTCAGGGCGGCAATCAGCCCCAGCATTTT	CASSIGQGGNQPQHF
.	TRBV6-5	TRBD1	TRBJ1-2	TGTGCCAGCAGTTCGGGACAGGGGCTTGGCTACACCTTC	CASSSGQGLGYTF
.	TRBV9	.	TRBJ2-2	TGTGCCAGCAGCGTAGTGGGACAGAACACCGGGGAGCTGTTTTTT	CASSVVGQNTGELFF
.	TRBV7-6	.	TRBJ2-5	TGTGCCGGAGGGGACTTCCAAGAGACCCAGTACTTC	CAGGDFQETQYF
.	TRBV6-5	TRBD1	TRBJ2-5	TGTGCCACCCAAGACAGGGTACGGGAGACCCAGTACTTC	CATQDRVRETQYF
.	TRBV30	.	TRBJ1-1	TGTGCCTGGAACCAGGGTACGTTGGACACTGAAGCTTTCTTT	CAWNQGTLDTEAFF
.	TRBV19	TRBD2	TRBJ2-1	TGTGCCAGTAGCCTAGCGGGGGGAAGCTACAATGAGCAGTTCTTC	CASSLAGGSYNEQFF
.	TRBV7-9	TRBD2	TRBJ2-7	TGTGCCAGCAGCGACGGACTAGCGGGGAGCGAGCAGTACTTC	CASSDGLAGSEQYF
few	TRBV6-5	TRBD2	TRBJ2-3	TGTGCCAGCACGGGACTAGCGGGGCCCACAGATACGCAGTATTTT	CASTGLAGPTDTQYF
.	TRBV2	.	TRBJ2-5	TGTGCCAGCAGCGAGGGGACTTTGGTTGAGACCCAGTACTTC	CASSEGTLVETQYF
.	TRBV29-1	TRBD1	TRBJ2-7	TGCAGCGTTGATGGGACAGGTACCTACGAGCAGTACTTC	CSVDGTGTYEQYF
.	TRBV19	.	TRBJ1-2	TGTGCCAGCGTACAGCAGGGCGGGGACTATGGCTACACCTTC	CASVQQGGDYGYTF
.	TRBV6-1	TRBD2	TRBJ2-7	TGTGCCAGCAGTGAAAGGGGAGGGAACTACGAGCAGTACTTC	CASSERGGNYEQYF
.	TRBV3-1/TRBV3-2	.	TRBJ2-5	TGTGCCAGCAGCCAAGATCGGCAAGAGACCCAGTACTTC	CASSQDRQETQYF
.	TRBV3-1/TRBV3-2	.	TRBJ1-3	TGTGCCAGCAGCCAAGAGGTAGGGAGCAACTCTGGAAACACCATATATTTT	CASSQEVGSNSGNTIYF
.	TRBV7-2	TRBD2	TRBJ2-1	TGTGCCAGCAGCGTGGGACTAAGCTACAATGAGCAGTTCTTC	CASSVGLSYNEQFF
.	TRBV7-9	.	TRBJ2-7	TGTGCCAGCAGCTCTGTACAGAGTTTCCGCTCCTACGAGCAGTACTTC	CASSSVQSFRSYEQYF
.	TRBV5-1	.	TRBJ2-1	TGCGCCAGCAGCTTGGATGGGAGACTAGTGCGCAATGAGCAGTTCTTC	CASSLDGRLVRNEQFF
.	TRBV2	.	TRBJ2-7	TGTGCCACCAGCCAGGCTAACGGCTACGAGCAGTACTTC	CATSQANGYEQYF
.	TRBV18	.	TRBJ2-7	TGTGCCAGCTCACCATCGGGGGATGAGCAGTACTTC	CASSPSGDEQYF
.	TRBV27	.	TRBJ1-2	TGTGCCAGCACGGCCAGGATAAATACCAACTATGGCTACACCTTC	CASTARINTNYGYTF
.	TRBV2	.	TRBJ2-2	TGTGCCAGCAGCCGTCTAGTTCCCGGGGAGCTGTTTTTT	CASSRLVPGELFF
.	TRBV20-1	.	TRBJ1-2	TGCAGTGCTAATGACGGCAGGTATGGCTACACCTTC	CSANDGRYGYTF
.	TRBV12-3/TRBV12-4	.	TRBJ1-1	TGTGCCAGCAGACCCCGGGAAGGGGAAGCTTTCTTT	CASRPREGEAFF
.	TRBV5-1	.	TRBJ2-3	TGCGCCAGCAGCTCTCGGGGCACAGATACGCAGTATTTT	CASSSRGTDTQYF
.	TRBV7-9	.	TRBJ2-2	TGTGCCAGCAGCTTCGGCGCTAGCGGGGAGCTGTTTTTT	CASSFGASGELFF
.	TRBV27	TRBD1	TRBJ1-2	TGTGCCAGCAGTTTGGCGACAGGGGCCCGCTATGGCTACACCTTC	CASSLATGARYGYTF
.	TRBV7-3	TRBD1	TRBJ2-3	TGTGCCAGCAGCTTAATGGGCCAGGGGGCAGATACGCAGTATTTT	CASSLMGQGADTQYF
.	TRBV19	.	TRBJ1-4	TGTGCCAGTAGTTGGACAGTAGGTAATGAAAAACTGTTTTTT	CASSWTVGNEKLFF
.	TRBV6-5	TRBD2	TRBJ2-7	TGTGCCAGCAGTCTCCAGACTAGCGGGGGCGAGCAGTACTTC	CASSLQTSGGEQYF
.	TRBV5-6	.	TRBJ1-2	TGTGCCAGCAGCTTGCGGGGCTATGGCTACACCTTC	CASSLRGYGYTF
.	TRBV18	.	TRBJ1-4	TGTGCCAGCTCACCACGCCAAGGGGTCGACGAAAAACTGTTTTTT	CASSPRQGVDEKLFF
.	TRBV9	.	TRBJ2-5	TGTGCCAGCAGCAGGGGGCGGGGGGCCCGAGAAGAAGAGACCCAGTACTTC	CASSRGRGAREEETQYF
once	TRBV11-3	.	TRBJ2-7	TGTGCCAGCAGCCCACCGGGACAACCCTACGAGCAGTACTTC	CASSPPGQPYEQYF
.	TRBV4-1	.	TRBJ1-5	TGCGCCAGCAGCCAAGAGCGGGGTGACCAGCCCCAGCATTTT	CASSQERGDQPQHF
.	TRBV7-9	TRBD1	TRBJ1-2	TGTGCCAGCAGCCGCCCCGACAGGGACTCTGGCTACACCTTC	CASSRPDRDSGYTF
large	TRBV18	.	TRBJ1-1	TGTGCCAGCTCAGCTGACACCGCTGAAGCTTTCTTT	CASSADTAEAFF
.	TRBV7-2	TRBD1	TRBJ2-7	TGTGCCAGCAGCTTACAGGGGGAAACTTCCTACGAGCAGTACTTC	CASSLQGETSYEQYF
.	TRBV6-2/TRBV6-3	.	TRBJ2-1	TGTGCCAGCAGTGCGGCGGGACAGAGATACAATGAGCAGTTCTTC	CASSAAGQRYNEQFF